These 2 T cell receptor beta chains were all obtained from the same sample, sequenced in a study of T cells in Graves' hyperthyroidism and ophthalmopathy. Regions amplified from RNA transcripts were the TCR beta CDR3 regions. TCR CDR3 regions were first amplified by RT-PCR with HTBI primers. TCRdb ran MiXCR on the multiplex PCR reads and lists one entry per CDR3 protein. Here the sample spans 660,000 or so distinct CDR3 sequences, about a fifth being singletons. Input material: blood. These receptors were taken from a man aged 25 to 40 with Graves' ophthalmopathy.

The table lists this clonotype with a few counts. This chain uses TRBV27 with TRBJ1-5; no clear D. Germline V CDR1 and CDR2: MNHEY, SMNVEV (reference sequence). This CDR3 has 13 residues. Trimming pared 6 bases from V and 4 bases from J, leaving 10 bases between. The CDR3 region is CASSPRVNQPQHF. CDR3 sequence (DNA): TGTGCCAGCAGCCCGCGGGTGAATCAGCCCCAGCATTTT.

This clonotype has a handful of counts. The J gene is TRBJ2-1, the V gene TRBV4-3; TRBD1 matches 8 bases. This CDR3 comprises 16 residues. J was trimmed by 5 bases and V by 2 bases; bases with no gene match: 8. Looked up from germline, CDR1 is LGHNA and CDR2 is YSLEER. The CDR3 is CASSQIGRGRDNEQFF. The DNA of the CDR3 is TGCGCCAGCAGCCAAATAGGCAGGGGGCGCGACAATGAGCAGTTCTTC.